One and the same sample provided the 27 T cell receptor beta chains below, sequenced in a study of T-cell reconstitution after alpha-beta-depleted transplantation in children (dated by TCRdb to about 2016). The library was built by means of PCR. Sequencing used an Illumina HiSeq 2500. TCR library preparation used molecular barcoding, with unique molecular identifiers applied to normalize quantification of the TCRbeta repertoire. In-frame beta chains were kept once TCRdb had trimmed the public reads at Q25 with fastp and called clones with MiXCR. Each record represents a unique CDR3 protein, reported with the most common genes and DNA among its rows. For this sample the table gives a few hundred thousand distinct CDR3 sequences, of which over 9.5% were detected only once. Jointly, the top ten make up roughly 5.1% of the sample. The sample in question was PBMCs from the stem cell graft donor, obtained from the stem cell graft. These receptors originate from a human donor who donated a stem cell graft to a child with SCID.

This clonotype has a count of ten or more. The chain employs TRBV2 and TRBJ1-6; D uncertain. Germline CDR1 is SNHLY and CDR2 is FYNNEI. V dropped 8 bases and J dropped 0 bases, with 11 bases sitting between them. The CDR3 runs to 15 residues. The CDR3 nucleotides are TGTGCCAGCCAGTCGGAGAGCTCCTATAATTCACCCCTCCACTTT. This encodes CASQSESSYNSPLHF.

The chain has TRBV20-1 and TRBJ1-1, with D possibly matching TRBD1 (5 bases). CDR1 and CDR2 from the germline V gene are DFQATT and SNEGSKA (reference sequence). Trimming pared 3 bases from V and 7 bases from J, leaving 9 bases between. The CDR3 is made up of 11 amino acids. CDR3 in DNA: TGCAGTGCTAGCAGGCAGGGTGAAGCTTTCTTT. This codes for CSASRQGEAFF.

This clonotype was seen at least ten times. The chain joins TRBV30 to TRBJ2-1; TRBD2 matches at 10 bases. After removal of 7 bases from V and 1 base from J, the junction contained 7 bases not matched to a gene. Per germline, CDR1 GTSNPN and CDR2 SVGIG (reference sequence). The CDR3 runs 15 residues. Here the CDR3 DNA reads TGTGCCTACCTAGCGGGGGCCTTATCCTACAATGAGCAGTTCTTC. It specifies CAYLAGALSYNEQFF.

The table lists this clonotype with many counts. The chain couples TRBV10-3 to TRBJ2-1; TRBD1 matches 8 bases. Germline-derived CDR1 and CDR2 are ENHRY and SYGVKD. This CDR3 contains 15 residues. J was trimmed by 7 bases and V by 2 bases; bases with no gene match: 7. The CDR3 sequence is CAISEVRGLRNEQFF. DNA for the CDR3: TGTGCCATCAGTGAGGTCAGGGGGCTCAGGAATGAGCAGTTCTTC.

The sample holds a few counts of this clonotype. The gene calls are TRBV2 and TRBJ2-1; 9 bases are a match to TRBD2. The CDR3 runs to 15 residues. V shed 1 base, J shed 2 bases, and the junction held 0 bases outside the gene matches. The germline CDR1 and CDR2 sequences are SNHLY and FYNNEI. The CDR3 nucleotides read TGTGCCAGCAGTGAAGGCGGGGGGGCCTACAATGAGCAGTTCTTC. Its protein product is CASSEGGGAYNEQFF.

The chain recombines TRBV5-1 with TRBJ2-2, with D perhaps matching TRBD1 or TRBD2 (5 bases each). CDR1 is SGHRS, CDR2 YFSETQ, per germline. V lost 1 base, J lost 5 bases, and 18 bases lay in between. The CDR3 contains 17 residues. The CDR3 loop is CASSLFTGTEETGELFF. CDR3 coding DNA: TGCGCCAGCAGCTTGTTTACCGGGACGGAAGAGACCGGGGAGCTGTTTTTT.

This clonotype was counted ten times or more. This CDR3 reads CASSLAVSHSYNEQFF. CDR3 sequence (DNA): TGTGCCAGCAGCTTAGCGGTCTCCCACTCCTACAATGAGCAGTTCTTC. The V gene is TRBV7-2, the J gene TRBJ2-1, with D uncertain. CDR1 is SGHTA and CDR2 is FQGNSA in the germline V gene. This CDR3 contains 16 residues. V was pared by 0 bases and J by 0 bases, with 9 bases between.

This clonotype was observed at least ten times. The chain has TRBV5-5 and TRBJ2-7, with 7 bases aligning to TRBD2. This CDR3 is 16 amino acids long. Per germline, CDR1 SGHKS and CDR2 YYEKEE (reference sequence). The junction had 8 bases not matched to a gene; V was cut back by 2 bases and J by 0 bases. This chain's CDR3 is CASSFAGDLSSYEQYF. CDR3 in DNA: TGTGCCAGCAGCTTCGCGGGGGACCTCAGCTCCTACGAGCAGTACTTC.

The table lists this clonotype with many counts. At one of its ends the junction is not consistent with the germline gene, which may arise from a read error. The rearrangement links TRBV6-1 to TRBJ2-1; 10 bases align to TRBD2. From germline, CDR1 is MNHNS and CDR2 SASEGT. There are 17 residues in the CDR3. CDR3 nucleotides: TGTGCCATCAGTGAAGCTAGCGGGGGTCCTACCTACAATGAGCAGTTCTTC. Its translation is CAISEASGGPTYNEQFF.

The table lists this clonotype with many counts. V gene TRBV4-2 combines with J gene TRBJ1-1, with D uncertain. Looked up from germline, CDR1 is LGHNA and CDR2 is YNFKEQ. Trimming shortened V by 4 bases and J by 6 bases, and 15 bases separated the two germline ends. The CDR3 consists of 14 residues. The CDR3 here is CASSLGEEVAEAFF. The CDR3 nucleotides are TGTGCCAGCAGCCTTGGAGAGGAAGTTGCTGAAGCTTTCTTT.

Concerning this clonotype: This may arise from a read error, as a much more abundant clone is one base away. The chain has TRBV20-1 and TRBJ2-5; 7 bases agree with TRBD2. J was trimmed by 4 bases and V by 7 bases; bases with no gene match: 6. CDR1 is DFQATT and CDR2 is SNEGSKA in the germline V gene (reference sequence). This CDR3 has 12 residues. In DNA, the CDR3 is TGCAGTGATCATAGCGGGCGAGAGACCCAGTACTTC. Translating it yields CSDHSGRETQYF.

The sample holds many counts of this clonotype. The chain combines TRBV7-8 with TRBJ2-1, with D hard to call. CDR1 and CDR2 from the germline V gene are SGHVS and FQNEAQ. This CDR3 region has 16 residues. Trimming took 2 bases from V and 6 from J, leaving 17 bases between them. In nucleotides, the CDR3 is TGTGCCAGCAGCTTAATGGCGGCCCCCACTCCCAATGAGCAGTTCTTC. Translating it yields CASSLMAAPTPNEQFF.

This clonotype has a count of ten or more. The chain joins TRBV4-3 to TRBJ2-1, with 8 bases matching TRBD2. The germline V gene encodes CDR1 LGHNA and CDR2 YSLEER. After removal of 4 bases from V and 3 bases from J, the junction contained 5 bases not matched to a gene. This CDR3 has 15 residues. In nucleotides, the CDR3 is TGCGCCAGCAGCCCCAAACGGGGGGGCTACAATGAGCAGTTCTTC. Protein: CASSPKRGGYNEQFF.

This clonotype has only a few counts. The rearrangement uses TRBV5-1 and TRBJ1-1, with 7 bases lining up with TRBD1. CDR3 size: 12 residues. After removal of 3 bases from V and 7 bases from J, the junction contained 3 bases not matched to a gene. CDR1 SGHRS and CDR2 YFSETQ come from the germline V gene. CDR3 protein: CASSSGQREAFF. In nucleotides, the CDR3 is TGCGCCAGCAGCTCGGGACAGCGTGAAGCTTTCTTT.

The sample holds many counts of this clonotype. This chain links TRBV18 with TRBJ1-1; TRBD1 might be the D (5 bases). Per the germline V gene, CDR1 is KGHSH and CDR2 is LQKENI. V was pared by 3 bases and J by 5 bases, with 13 bases between. There are 14 residues in the CDR3. CDR3 nucleotides: TGTGCCAGCTCACCCCGGGGGGTGGAAACTGAAGCTTTCTTT. It codes for CASSPRGVETEAFF.

This clonotype was seen many times. This chain joins TRBV6-5 and TRBJ2-4; D is uncertain. V lost 3 bases, J lost 1 base, and 7 bases lay in between. Per germline, CDR1 MNHEY and CDR2 SVGAGI. This CDR3 is 14 amino acids long. CDR3 in amino acids: CASSYRDAKNIQYF. CDR3 coding DNA: TGTGCCAGCAGTTATCGTGATGCCAAAAACATTCAGTACTTC.

This clonotype was seen at least ten times. V and J are TRBV5-1 and TRBJ2-1, with 12 bases identical to TRBD2. The CDR3 consists of 17 residues. Germline trimming cut 2 bases from V and 5 bases from J; bases unmatched to any gene: 8. Germline loops: CDR1 SGHRS, CDR2 YFSETQ. CDR3 coding DNA: TGCGCCAGCAGCTTCCCCCCTAGCGGGGGGGCCGACAATGAGCAGTTCTTC. Its protein product is CASSFPPSGGADNEQFF.

This clonotype was recorded at least ten times. CDR3 protein: CASSRGQGLPRTNEQFF. CDR3 bases: TGTGCCAGCAGCCGAGGGCAGGGCCTACCACGTACCAATGAGCAGTTCTTC. This chain connects TRBV5-6 to TRBJ2-1; possibly TRBD1 or TRBD2 for D (5 bases each). CDR1 SGHDT and CDR2 YYEEEE come from the germline V gene. This CDR3 spans 17 amino acids. V was clipped by 4 bases and J by 6 bases, with 23 bases between them.

This clonotype appeared many times. This chain connects TRBV7-8 to TRBJ2-7; 7 nucleotides match TRBD1. The CDR3 runs 17 residues. Germline assignment: CDR1 SGHVS and CDR2 FQNEAQ. V shed 3 bases, J shed 0 bases, and the junction held 11 bases outside the gene matches. The CDR3 reads CASSFPTLTGISYEQYF. The CDR3 nucleotides are TGTGCCAGCAGCTTCCCCACCCTGACAGGGATCTCCTACGAGCAGTACTTC.

Many counts were recorded for this clonotype. This chain joins TRBV7-9 and TRBJ2-1; D ambiguous. Between the trimmed V and J ends, which lost 2 bases and 6 bases, there was a span of 20 bases. This CDR3 is built from 17 residues. CDR1 and CDR2 (germline): SEHNR, FQNEAQ (reference sequence). The CDR3 nucleotides are TGTGCCAGCAGCTTATCGTCCTCCGCTGGTCGGGTCAATGAGCAGTTCTTC. The encoded protein is CASSLSSSAGRVNEQFF.

This clonotype has a count of ten or more. The chain recombines TRBV10-3 with TRBJ2-7; TRBD1 matches 9 bases. The CDR3 runs 15 residues. CDR1 and CDR2 from the germline V gene are ENHRY and SYGVKD. After removal of 6 bases from V and 1 base from J, the junction contained 7 bases not matched to a gene. The CDR3 DNA sequence: TGTGCCATCAGGCCGGGACAGGGTTTTTCCTACGAGCAGTACTTC. Its protein product is CAIRPGQGFSYEQYF.

This clonotype was detected ten times or more. V gene TRBV5-1 combines with J gene TRBJ1-1; D perhaps matches TRBD1 (6 bases). V dropped 4 bases and J dropped 3 bases, with 16 bases sitting between them. The V gene's germline CDR1 is SGHRS and CDR2 YFSETQ. This CDR3 has 15 amino acids. CDR3 region: CASSPLRRGYTEAFF. In nucleotides, the CDR3 is TGCGCCAGCAGCCCCTTACGAAGGGGGTACACTGAAGCTTTCTTT.

This clonotype was observed at least ten times. This chain connects TRBV6-1 to TRBJ1-2; D perhaps matches TRBD1 (5 bases). Germline V gene sequence: CDR1 MNHNS, CDR2 SASEGT. This CDR3 is built from 14 residues. V lost 6 bases and J 7 bases, leaving 18 bases between the germline ends. The CDR3 DNA is TGTGCCAGCAGCTTGACCGCAGGGCAACGTGGCTACACCTTC. Encoded protein: CASSLTAGQRGYTF.

This clonotype was seen many times. The chain joins TRBV20-1 to TRBJ1-1; D unclear. The germline V gene has CDR1 DFQATT and CDR2 SNEGSKA (reference sequence). V was shortened by 2 bases and J by 0 bases, with 16 bases between the two germline ends. There are 16 residues in the CDR3. Here the CDR3 reads CSARPFEAFMNTEAFF. The CDR3 bases are TGCAGTGCTAGACCATTCGAAGCATTCATGAACACTGAAGCTTTCTTT.

This clonotype has ten or more counts. The CDR3 DNA is TGCAGTGCTAGAGGAGGGGGAGGGCAGCCCCAGCATTTT. Its protein product is CSARGGGGQPQHF. The chain uses TRBV20-1 and TRBJ1-5, with a weak D call TRBD1 (6 bases). This CDR3 contains 13 residues. Trimming cost V 1 base and J 7 bases, with 11 bases left between them. Germline CDR1 is DFQATT and CDR2 is SNEGSKA (reference sequence).

This clonotype was recorded at least ten times. The chain joins TRBV12-5 to TRBJ2-7; D is ambiguous. The CDR3 is 12 residues long. V lost 5 bases and J 3 bases, leaving 8 bases between the germline ends. Germline V gene lookup returns CDR1 LGHNT and CDR2 FRNRAP. CDR3 in DNA: TGTGCTAGTGGTGCTTGGGGCTACGAGCAGTACTTC. Translating gives CASGAWGYEQYF. Variable domain in full (rest from reference TRBV12-5 and TRBJ2-7): DARVTQTPRHKVTEMGQEVTMRCQPILGHNTVFWYRQTMMQGLELLAYFRNRAPLDDSGMPKDRFSAEMPDATLATLKIQPSEPRDSAVYFCASGAWGYEQYFGPGTRLTVT.

This clonotype was seen many times. This CDR3 reads CASSLKGQGAYEQYF. Here the CDR3 DNA reads TGCGCCAGCAGCTTGAAGGGACAGGGGGCCTACGAGCAGTACTTC. The rearrangement uses TRBV5-1 and TRBJ2-7, with 11 positions matching TRBD1. This CDR3 is built from 15 residues. From germline, CDR1 is SGHRS and CDR2 YFSETQ. V was pared by 1 base and J by 2 bases, with 2 bases of the junction left unmatched.